The present T cell receptor (beta chain) was sequenced within a study of cytomegalovirus exposure and HLA in healthy donors. The overall study: Ancestry clustering placed 70% to 90% of under 450 genotyped donors in the Caucasian-associated cluster. Study-wide points: A later analysis reportedly found fewer N-insertions in an Asian-associated ancestry cluster than the approximately 670-donor mean. Presence/absence analyses supposed approximately even sequencing depth among donors. As was reported, the HLA-A and HLA-B alleles of most subjects were accurately predicted from TCR beta sequences.

This clone was observed a single time. Its antigen is still unknown. 60 Vbeta and 13 Jbeta primers were used in PCR. The protocol was immunoSEQ multiplex PCR, while the TCRdb copy is restricted to in-frame clones and leaves out a portion. This sample has some 200,000 clones, with about four fifths found just once. This TCR was sampled from a boy younger than 10 in good health and CMV-seronegative. Sequenced input: PBMCs.

CDR3 in DNA: TGTGCCAGCAGTGCGGATAGCGGGGTTGTCCAGTTCTTC. Protein product: CASSADSGVVQFF. The genes are TRBV2 and TRBJ2-1; TRBD2 aligns across 8 bases. The CDR3 sequence is 13 residues long. The V segment lost 4 bases and the J segment 13 bases; nucleotides outside the gene matches: 9. Germline values: CDR1 SNHLY, CDR2 FYNNEI.